The rows below give T cell receptor beta chains drawn from one sample of a study of blood T cell repertoires in COVID-19. The data were produced by immunoSEQ multiplex PCR, yet TCRdb's version contains in-frame clones alone and is incomplete. The data hold 76,000 or so clones, with approximately 88% observed a single time. The sample comprised peripheral blood. These receptors all stem from a young man with acute or convalescent COVID-19. Each CDR3 is given with its conserved first and last residue. The order of the fields is J gene, V gene, D gene, CDR3 protein. The D gene is left open where the match is weak.

TRBJ1-1	TRBV5-1	TRBD1	CASSFTGGWNTEAFF
TRBJ2-1	TRBV2	.	CASSEVRGDRNEQFF
TRBJ1-2	TRBV9	.	CASSDRAGGYTF
TRBJ2-4	TRBV5-1	.	CASSLERGYIQYF
TRBJ1-4	TRBV9	.	CASSFSRGFNEKLFF
TRBJ1-2	TRBV14	.	CASSQRGGYGYTF
TRBJ2-2	TRBV7-2	.	CASTFSAPGDTGELFF
TRBJ2-2	TRBV27	TRBD2	CASTKGGLAGGVSTGELFF
TRBJ2-1	TRBV30	.	CAWSEWRGPGNEQFF
TRBJ2-7	TRBV9	.	CASSLGWGPTHEQYF
TRBJ2-3	TRBV4-1	.	CASSQVGLDPDTQYF
TRBJ2-5	TRBV27	.	CASKWGLYQETQYF
TRBJ2-7	TRBV5-6	TRBD1	CASSTFGQGRDYEQYF
TRBJ2-7	TRBV27	TRBD2	CASSPSSGRPYEQYF
TRBJ2-7	TRBV18	TRBD2	CASSPTSGMGEQYF
TRBJ1-1	TRBV6-1	TRBD1	CASSDAFGTGSTEAFF
TRBJ2-7	TRBV5-1	TRBD1	CASSLSAQGVREQYF
TRBJ2-2	TRBV4-1	.	CASSQGGLLLAGELFF
TRBJ2-3	TRBV19	TRBD2	CASSFGLAGGPSTDTQYF
TRBJ1-6	TRBV7-2	TRBD1	CASSSDRDNSPLHF
TRBJ1-1	TRBV15	TRBD1	CATSRGKQGTEAFF
TRBJ2-3	TRBV28	TRBD2	CASSFKNLAEISTDTQYF
TRBJ2-5	TRBV11-2	.	CASSPPGGETQYF
TRBJ2-7	TRBV7-8	TRBD1	CASSPSGTGSSYEQYF
TRBJ2-7	TRBV7-3	TRBD2	CASSFRLAENYEQYF
TRBJ1-1	TRBV14	.	CASSLGGMYAFF
TRBJ2-1	TRBV27	.	CASSRWTTYNEQFF
TRBJ2-5	TRBV5-1	.	CASTTGSQETQYF
TRBJ1-4	TRBV4-1	.	CASSQFGFGEKLFF
TRBJ1-1	TRBV21-1	.	CASSKGGGTEAFF
TRBJ2-2	TRBV5-1	.	CASNTAGQGGELFF
TRBJ1-3	TRBV12-3/TRBV12-4	.	CASSPNSGNTIYF
TRBJ2-2	TRBV5-1	TRBD1	CASSGGQGNTGELFF
TRBJ2-1	TRBV6-5	TRBD2	CASSLSGRGNEQFF
TRBJ1-3	TRBV7-3	TRBD1	CASSPHDPWTGTGNTIYF
TRBJ2-3	TRBV2	TRBD2	CASSPWTSGISTDTQYF
TRBJ2-3	TRBV7-7	.	CASSLGLTSTDTQYF
TRBJ2-2	TRBV19	.	CASSPYGGQTSNTGELFF
TRBJ2-3	TRBV7-3	TRBD2	CASSLTFLAGGGDTQYF
TRBJ2-7	TRBV27	.	CASSLGTLGFEQYF
TRBJ1-1	TRBV27	TRBD1	CASRPPGQGMWGLANTEAFF
TRBJ2-1	TRBV28	TRBD2	CASSSHKIRGLAGANEQFF
TRBJ2-7	TRBV2	.	CASKVDSYEQYF
TRBJ1-1	TRBV28	.	CASSWGDEAFF
TRBJ2-7	TRBV18	.	CASSPGLVYEQYF
TRBJ2-1	TRBV11-2	TRBD1	CASSSRTGGEQFF
TRBJ1-2	TRBV7-9	TRBD1	CASSPIYLTGQGIGYTF
TRBJ1-1	TRBV9	.	CASSATTANTEAFF